This TCR beta chain was identified in a study of glioma-infiltrating T cells. Study in general: Low-grade gliomas were grade II; glioblastomas were grade IV at initial diagnosis.

This clonotype was seen repeatedly, ten times or more. As yet, its antigen is unknown. The CDR3 extends over 16 amino acids. Trimming pared 5 bases from V and 6 bases from J, leaving 20 bases between. Germline CDR1 and CDR2: MNHEY and SMNVEV (reference sequence). Study results and limitations: Tissue and blood shared very few CDR3 sequences. A blood CDR3 motif signature was depleted in highly divergent patients.

TCR alpha and beta CDR3 regions were amplified from RNA using iRepertoire nested multiplex PCR. TCRdb reprocessed the multiplex PCR reads with MiXCR, giving one entry per CDR3 protein. The table includes around 390,000 distinct CDR3 sequences, more than 35% detected once. The source is a human donor with low-grade glioma or glioblastoma, undergoing nonglioma brain surgery, or in good health (not recorded which). The rearrangement uses TRBV27 and TRBJ2-1, with D perhaps matching TRBD2 (6 bases). Sequencing was carried out using glioma tissue, nonneoplastic brain tissue, or PBMCs (not recorded which). CDR3 protein: CASSPFGPGGVNEQFF. Written as DNA, the CDR3 is TGTGCCAGCAGTCCTTTTGGTCCAGGAGGGGTCAATGAGCAGTTCTTC.